These 9 T cell receptor beta chains originate from one sample sequenced in a study of human T cells and chemical hapten exposure (dated by TCRdb to the early 2020s). The time point label corresponds to: pre-sensitization, week 0. The treatment or condition tag for this specimen amounts to: therapeutic diphenylcyclopropenone sensitization with weekly scalp DPC. The method behind the library was RACE. The sequencer was a NextSeq 500. TCRdb's own reprocessing of the public reads used fastp at Q25 and MiXCR and kept productive beta chains. Rows matching on CDR3 protein sequence are summarized as one entry with the most common DNA and genes. The sample includes approximately 77,000 distinct CDR3 sequences, with 12% to 15% observed a single time. About 4.9% of the sample belongs to the ten largest clones. This specimen consisted of whole blood, obtained in connection with sensitization to the hapten diphenylcyclopropenone (DPC). The receptor set was obtained from a woman aged 45-65 years with alopecia areata. Some clones in this sample may be carry-over from other donors' samples.

The chain is built from TRBV20-1 and TRBJ2-5; 8 bases align to TRBD1. CDR3 length: 14 residues. The germline CDR1 and CDR2 sequences are DFQATT and SNEGSKA (reference sequence). Unmatched junction bases numbered 3, after V lost 1 base and J lost 2 bases. The CDR3 is CSARGRTGQETQYF. DNA for the CDR3: TGCAGTGCTAGAGGGAGGACAGGGCAAGAGACCCAGTACTTC.

This rearrangement joins TRBV27 to TRBJ1-2; D uncertain. This CDR3 has 11 amino acids. V lost 5 bases to trimming and J lost 0 bases, with 1 base between them. The germline gives CDR1 MNHEY, CDR2 SMNVEV (reference sequence). CDR3 protein: CASSPNYGYTF. CDR3 DNA sequence: TGTGCCAGCAGTCCTAACTATGGCTACACCTTC.

V is TRBV12-3 or TRBV12-4 and J is TRBJ1-2; TRBD1 matches at 7 bases. With V trimmed by 2 bases and J by 2 bases, 5 bases remained unmatched. The CDR3 is made up of 15 amino acids. The CDR3 DNA follows: TGTGCCAGCAGTTTACGGGCAGGGGGAAACTATGGCTACACCTTC. Amino acids: CASSLRAGGNYGYTF.

The chain links TRBV10-3 to TRBJ2-3; D might be TRBD1 (7 bases). The germline CDR1 and CDR2 sequences are ENHRY and SYGVKD. CDR3 size: 14 residues. The V end lost 6 bases, the J end lost 2 bases, and 12 bases lay between the germline ends. CDR3 protein: CAISGGQITDTQYF. CDR3 nucleotide sequence: TGTGCCATCAGCGGGGGACAGATCACAGATACGCAGTATTTT.

This chain uses TRBV7-9 with TRBJ2-7, with 9 bases identical to TRBD1. Germline V CDR1 and CDR2: SEHNR, FQNEAQ (reference sequence). This CDR3 contains 13 residues. V dropped 5 bases and J dropped 4; count of bases not matched to a gene: 3. The CDR3 region is CASSMGQGYEQYF. The CDR3 DNA is TGTGCCAGCAGCATGGGACAGGGTTACGAGCAGTACTTC.

This clonotype is medium-sized within its sample. The chain couples TRBV12-3 or TRBV12-4 to TRBJ2-3, with TRBD2 matching 12 bases. CDR3 length equals 14 residues. The ends lost 6 bases at V and 5 bases at J; junction bases unmatched: 3. In DNA form, the CDR3 reads TGTGCCAGCAGCCCTAGCGGGAGGGTAGATACGCAGTATTTT. Residues: CASSPSGRVDTQYF.

This chain uses TRBV28 with TRBJ1-5, with D unclear. Germline V gives CDR1 MDHEN, CDR2 SYDVKM. This CDR3 is built from 13 residues. V lost 8 bases and J lost 9, with 17 bases in between. CDR3 loop: CASRRGPAGPQHF. The CDR3 coding sequence is TGTGCCAGCCGGAGAGGGCCTGCGGGGCCCCAGCATTTT.

This chain uses TRBV20-1 with TRBJ2-7; TRBD1 is a possible D gene (7 bases). The CDR3 consists of 14 residues. CDR1 and CDR2 from the germline V gene are DFQATT and SNEGSKA (reference sequence). Trimming removed 0 bases from V and 3 bases from J, with 12 bases in between. CDR3: CSARDWQGGYEQYF. For the CDR3, the DNA is TGCAGTGCTAGAGATTGGCAGGGGGGCTACGAGCAGTACTTC.

The chain links TRBV29-1 to TRBJ2-5; D unclear. The CDR3 is 9 residues long. The germline CDR1 and CDR2 sequences are SQVTM and ANQGSEA. V gave up 4 bases and J gave up 4 bases, with 1 base separating them. The CDR3 region is CSVAETQYF. DNA of the CDR3: TGCAGCGTTGCAGAGACCCAGTACTTC. The variable domain in full, with the rest retrieved from reference TRBV29-1 and TRBJ2-5, is SAVISQKPSRDICQRGTSLTIQCQVDSQVTMMFWYRQQPGQSLTLIATANQGSEATYESGFVIDKFPISRPNLTFSTLTVSNMSPEDSSIYLCSVAETQYFGPGTRLLVL.